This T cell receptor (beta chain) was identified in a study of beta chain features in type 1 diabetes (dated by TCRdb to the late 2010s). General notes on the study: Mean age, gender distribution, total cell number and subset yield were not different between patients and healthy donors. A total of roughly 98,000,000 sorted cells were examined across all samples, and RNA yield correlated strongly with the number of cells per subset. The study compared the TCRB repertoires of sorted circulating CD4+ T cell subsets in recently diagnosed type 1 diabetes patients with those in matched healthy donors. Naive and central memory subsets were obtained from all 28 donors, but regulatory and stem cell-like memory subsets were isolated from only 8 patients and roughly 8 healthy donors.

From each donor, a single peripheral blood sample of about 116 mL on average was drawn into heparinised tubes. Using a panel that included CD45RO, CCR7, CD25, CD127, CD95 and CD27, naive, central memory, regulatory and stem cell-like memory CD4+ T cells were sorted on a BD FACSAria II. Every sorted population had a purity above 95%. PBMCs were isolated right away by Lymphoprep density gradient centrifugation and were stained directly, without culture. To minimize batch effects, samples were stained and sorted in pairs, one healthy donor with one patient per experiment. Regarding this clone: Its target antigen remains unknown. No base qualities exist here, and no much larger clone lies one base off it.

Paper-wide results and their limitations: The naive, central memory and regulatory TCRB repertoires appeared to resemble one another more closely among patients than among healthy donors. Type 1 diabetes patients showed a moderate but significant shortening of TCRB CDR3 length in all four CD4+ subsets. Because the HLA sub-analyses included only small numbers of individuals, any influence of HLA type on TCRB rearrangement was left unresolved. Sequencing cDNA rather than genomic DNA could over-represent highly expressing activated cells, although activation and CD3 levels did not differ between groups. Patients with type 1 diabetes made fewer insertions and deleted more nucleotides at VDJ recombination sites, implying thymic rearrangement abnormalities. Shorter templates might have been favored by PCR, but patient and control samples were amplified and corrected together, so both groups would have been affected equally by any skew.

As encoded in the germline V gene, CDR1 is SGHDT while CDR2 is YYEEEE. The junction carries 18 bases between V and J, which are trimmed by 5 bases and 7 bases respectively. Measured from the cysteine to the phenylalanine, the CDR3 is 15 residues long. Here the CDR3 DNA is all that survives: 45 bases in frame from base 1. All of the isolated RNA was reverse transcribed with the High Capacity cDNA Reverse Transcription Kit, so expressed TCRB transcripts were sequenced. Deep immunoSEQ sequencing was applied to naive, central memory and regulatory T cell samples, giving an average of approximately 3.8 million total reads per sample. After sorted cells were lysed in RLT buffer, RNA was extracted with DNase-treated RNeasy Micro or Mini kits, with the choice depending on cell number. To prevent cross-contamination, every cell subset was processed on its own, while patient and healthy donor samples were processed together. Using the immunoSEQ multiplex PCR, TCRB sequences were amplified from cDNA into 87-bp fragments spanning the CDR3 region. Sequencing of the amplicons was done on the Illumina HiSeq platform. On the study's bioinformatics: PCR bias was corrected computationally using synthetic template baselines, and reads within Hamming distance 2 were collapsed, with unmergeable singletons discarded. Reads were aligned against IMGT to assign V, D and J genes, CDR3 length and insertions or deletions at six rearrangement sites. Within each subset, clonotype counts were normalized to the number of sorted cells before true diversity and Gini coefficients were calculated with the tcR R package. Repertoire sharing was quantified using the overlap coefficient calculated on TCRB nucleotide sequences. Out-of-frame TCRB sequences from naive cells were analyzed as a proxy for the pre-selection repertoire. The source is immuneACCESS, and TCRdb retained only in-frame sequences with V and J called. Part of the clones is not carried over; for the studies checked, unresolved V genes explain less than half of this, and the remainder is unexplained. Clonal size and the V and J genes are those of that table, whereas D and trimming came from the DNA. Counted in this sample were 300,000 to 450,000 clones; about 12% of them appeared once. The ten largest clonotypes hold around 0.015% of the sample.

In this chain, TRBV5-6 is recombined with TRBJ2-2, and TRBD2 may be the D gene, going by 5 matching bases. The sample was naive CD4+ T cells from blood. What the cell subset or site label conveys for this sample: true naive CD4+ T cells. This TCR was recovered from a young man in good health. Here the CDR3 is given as CASSWARRANGELFF. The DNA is TGTGCCAGCAGTTGGGCTCGGCGGGCGAACGGGGAGCTGTTTTTT.